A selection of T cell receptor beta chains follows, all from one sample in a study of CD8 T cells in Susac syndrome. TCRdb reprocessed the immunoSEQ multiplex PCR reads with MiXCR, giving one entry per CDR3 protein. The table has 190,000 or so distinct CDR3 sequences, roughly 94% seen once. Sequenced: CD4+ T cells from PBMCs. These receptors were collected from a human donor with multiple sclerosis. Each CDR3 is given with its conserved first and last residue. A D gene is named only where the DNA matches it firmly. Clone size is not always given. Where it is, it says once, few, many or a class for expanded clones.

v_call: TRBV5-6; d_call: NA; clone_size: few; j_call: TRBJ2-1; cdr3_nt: TGTGCCAGCAGCTTGGGCAGGGCCTCCTACAATGAGCAGTTCTTC; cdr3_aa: CASSLGRASYNEQFF
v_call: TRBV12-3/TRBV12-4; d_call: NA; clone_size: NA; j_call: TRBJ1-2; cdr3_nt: TGTGCCAGCAGTTTAGGGGGGCACTATGGCTACACCTTC; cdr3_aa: CASSLGGHYGYTF
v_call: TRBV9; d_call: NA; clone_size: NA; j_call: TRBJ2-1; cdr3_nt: TGTGCCAGCAGCGTCTTACCCGACACGCTGGGGAATGAGCAGTTCTTC; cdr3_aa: CASSVLPDTLGNEQFF
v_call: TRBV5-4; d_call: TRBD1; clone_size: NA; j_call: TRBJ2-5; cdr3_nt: TGTGCCAGCAGCCCCCAGACAGGGGCCTACCTGAAAGAGACCCAGTACTTC; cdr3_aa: CASSPQTGAYLKETQYF
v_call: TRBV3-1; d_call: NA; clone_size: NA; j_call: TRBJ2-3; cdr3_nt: TGTGCCAGCAGCCAAATAGGAGATACGCAGTATTTT; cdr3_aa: CASSQIGDTQYF
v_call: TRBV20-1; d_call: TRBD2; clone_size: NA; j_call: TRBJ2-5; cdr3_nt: TGCAGTGCTACAGGAGCGGGACGTCAAGAGACCCAGTACTTC; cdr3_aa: CSATGAGRQETQYF
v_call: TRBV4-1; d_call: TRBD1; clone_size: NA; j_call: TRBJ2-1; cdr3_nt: TGCGCCAGCAGCAAAACAGGGGACCCCTACAATGAGCAGTTCTTC; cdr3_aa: CASSKTGDPYNEQFF
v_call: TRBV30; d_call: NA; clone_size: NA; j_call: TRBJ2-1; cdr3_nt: TGTGCCTGGAGTGTTGGGATAGAGCAGTTCTTC; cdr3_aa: CAWSVGIEQFF
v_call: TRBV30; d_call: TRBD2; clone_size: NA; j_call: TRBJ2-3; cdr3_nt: TGTGCCTGGAACTCGGGACTACCCACAGATACGCAGTATTTT; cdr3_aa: CAWNSGLPTDTQYF
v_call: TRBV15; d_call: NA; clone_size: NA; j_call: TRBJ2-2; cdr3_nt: TGTGCCACCAGCAGAATAAAAGACACCGGGGAGCTGTTTTTT; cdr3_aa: CATSRIKDTGELFF
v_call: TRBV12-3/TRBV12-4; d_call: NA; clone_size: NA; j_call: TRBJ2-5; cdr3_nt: TGTGCCAGCAGTTTACAGGTTGGGGAGACCCAGTACTTC; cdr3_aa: CASSLQVGETQYF
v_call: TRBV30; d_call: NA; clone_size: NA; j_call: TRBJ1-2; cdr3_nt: TGTGCCTGGACCCAAGGGAGAGACTATGGCTACACCTTC; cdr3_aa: CAWTQGRDYGYTF
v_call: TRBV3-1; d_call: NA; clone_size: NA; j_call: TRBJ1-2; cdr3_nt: TGTGCCAGCAGCCCTTCGACTGTGGTGGTAGTCTATGGCTACACCTTC; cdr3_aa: CASSPSTVVVVYGYTF
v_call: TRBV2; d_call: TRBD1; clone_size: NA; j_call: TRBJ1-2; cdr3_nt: TGTGCCAGCAGATCCGAACCGGGACAGACTAGAGGCTACACCTTC; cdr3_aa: CASRSEPGQTRGYTF
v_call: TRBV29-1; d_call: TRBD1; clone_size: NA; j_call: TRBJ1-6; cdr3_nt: TGCAGCGTTCTTATTACAGGGGACTCGTCACCCCTCCACTTT; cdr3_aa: CSVLITGDSSPLHF
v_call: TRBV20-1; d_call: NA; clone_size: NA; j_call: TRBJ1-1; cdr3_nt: TGCAGTGCTAGGGGGGGGAGCTGGACTGAAGCTTTCTTT; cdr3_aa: CSARGGSWTEAFF
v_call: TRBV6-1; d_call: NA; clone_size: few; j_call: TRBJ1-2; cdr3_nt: TGTGCCAGCAGTGAACAGCTAGCTAACTATGGCTACACCTTC; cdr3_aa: CASSEQLANYGYTF
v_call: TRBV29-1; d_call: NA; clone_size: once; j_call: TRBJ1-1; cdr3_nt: TGCAGCGTCCAACCTGATACAGGGATCGCTGAAGCTTTCTTT; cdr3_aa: CSVQPDTGIAEAFF
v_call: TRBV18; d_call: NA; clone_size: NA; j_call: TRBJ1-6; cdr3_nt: TGTGCCAGCTCACTCGTGGCAGATAATTCACCCCTCCACTTT; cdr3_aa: CASSLVADNSPLHF
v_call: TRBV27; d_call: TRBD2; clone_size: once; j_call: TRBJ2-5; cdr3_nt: TGTGCCAGCAGTTTATTAGGTAGCGGGGACCAAGAGACCCAGTACTTC; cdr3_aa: CASSLLGSGDQETQYF
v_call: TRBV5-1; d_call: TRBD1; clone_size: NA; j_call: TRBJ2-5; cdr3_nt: TGCGCCAGCAGCCCAACGACAGGGGAAGAGACCCAGTACTTC; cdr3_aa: CASSPTTGEETQYF
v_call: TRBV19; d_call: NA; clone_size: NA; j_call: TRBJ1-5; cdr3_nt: TGTGCCAGTAGTATTAGACCGGATCAGCCCCAGCATTTT; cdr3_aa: CASSIRPDQPQHF
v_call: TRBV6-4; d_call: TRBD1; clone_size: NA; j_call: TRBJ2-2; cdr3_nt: TGTGCCAGCAGTGCCTCTGGGACAGGGGGCCTTGCACCCGGGGAGCTGTTTTTT; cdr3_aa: CASSASGTGGLAPGELFF
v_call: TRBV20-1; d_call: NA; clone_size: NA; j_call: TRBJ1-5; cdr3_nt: TGCAGTGCTAGCCAGATCCAGGGGATTAGCAATCAGCCCCAGCATTTT; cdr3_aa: CSASQIQGISNQPQHF
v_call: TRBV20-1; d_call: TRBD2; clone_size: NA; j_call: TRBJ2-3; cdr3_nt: TGCAGTGCTAGCGGAGCGGGGGACACAGATACGCAGTATTTT; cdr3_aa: CSASGAGDTDTQYF
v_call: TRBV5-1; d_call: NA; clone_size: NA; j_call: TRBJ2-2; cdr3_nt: TGCGCCAGCAGCTTGGCTCAGGACACCGGGGAGCTGTTTTTT; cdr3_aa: CASSLAQDTGELFF
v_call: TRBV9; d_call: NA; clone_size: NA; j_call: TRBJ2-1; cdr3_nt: TGTGCCAGCAGCAGCTATTTCGGACCCTACAATGAGCAGTTCTTC; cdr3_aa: CASSSYFGPYNEQFF
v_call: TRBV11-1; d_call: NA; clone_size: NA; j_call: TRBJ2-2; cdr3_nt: TGTGCCAGCAGCTTCTCTCTCGCTACGGTCACCGGGGAGCTGTTTTTT; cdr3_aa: CASSFSLATVTGELFF
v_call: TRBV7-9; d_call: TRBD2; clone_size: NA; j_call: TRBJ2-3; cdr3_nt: TGTGCCAGCAGCATATGGACTAGTTACAATGAGTTGGATACGCAGTATTTT; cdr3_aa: CASSIWTSYNELDTQYF
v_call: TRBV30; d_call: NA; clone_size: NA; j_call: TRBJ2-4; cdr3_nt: TGTGCCTGGAGCCCGGGTCGGAAAAACATTCAGTACTTC; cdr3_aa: CAWSPGRKNIQYF
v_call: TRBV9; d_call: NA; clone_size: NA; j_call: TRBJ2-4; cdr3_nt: TGTGCCAGCAGCGTAGGGTTCGCCAAAAACATTCAGTACTTC; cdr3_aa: CASSVGFAKNIQYF
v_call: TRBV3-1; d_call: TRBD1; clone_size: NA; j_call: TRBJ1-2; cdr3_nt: TGTGCCAGCAGCCAAGTGTTACGACAGGGACGTGGCTACACCTTC; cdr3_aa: CASSQVLRQGRGYTF
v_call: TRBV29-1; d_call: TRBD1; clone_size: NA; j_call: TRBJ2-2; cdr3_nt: TGCAGCGTTTCAAGGGGGCACTTGAACACCGGGGAGCTGTTTTTT; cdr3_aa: CSVSRGHLNTGELFF
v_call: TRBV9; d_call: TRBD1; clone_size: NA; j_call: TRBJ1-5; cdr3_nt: TGTGCCAGCAGCCGCGACCCCGGGACAGGGGTCAATCAGCCCCAGCATTTT; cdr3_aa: CASSRDPGTGVNQPQHF
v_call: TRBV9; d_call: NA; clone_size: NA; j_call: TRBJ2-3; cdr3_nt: TGTGCCAGCAGCCAAGGACTCGTCACAGATACGCAGTATTTT; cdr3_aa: CASSQGLVTDTQYF
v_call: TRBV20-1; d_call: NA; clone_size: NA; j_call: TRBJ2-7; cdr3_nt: TGCAGTGCTAGCCGCTCCGGATTTCCCTACGAGCAGTACTTC; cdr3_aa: CSASRSGFPYEQYF
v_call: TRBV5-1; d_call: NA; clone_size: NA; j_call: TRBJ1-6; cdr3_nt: TGCGCCAGCAGCTCAGGGACCTCGGGGTCACCCCTCCACTTT; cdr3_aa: CASSSGTSGSPLHF
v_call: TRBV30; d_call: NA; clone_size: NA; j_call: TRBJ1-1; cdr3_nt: TGTGCCTGGAGTGTGGACTCTGAAGCTTTCTTT; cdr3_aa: CAWSVDSEAFF
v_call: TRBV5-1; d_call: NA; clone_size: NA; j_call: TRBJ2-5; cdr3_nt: TGCGCCAGCAGCTTGGGCCTTCAGAAACTGGAGACCCAGTACTTC; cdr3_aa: CASSLGLQKLETQYF
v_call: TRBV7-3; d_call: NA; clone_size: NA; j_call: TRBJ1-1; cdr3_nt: TGTGCCAGCAGCCCATCCGAGGGGGAAGCTTTCTTT; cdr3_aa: CASSPSEGEAFF
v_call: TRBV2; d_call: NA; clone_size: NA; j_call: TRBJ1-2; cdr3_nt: TGTGCCAGCAGTGAAACCAGGGCCACTAACTATGGCTACACCTTC; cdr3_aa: CASSETRATNYGYTF
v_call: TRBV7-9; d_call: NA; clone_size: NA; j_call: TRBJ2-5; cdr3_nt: TGTGCCAGCAGCCCTGTAGCGGACCAAGAGACCCAGTACTTC; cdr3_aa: CASSPVADQETQYF
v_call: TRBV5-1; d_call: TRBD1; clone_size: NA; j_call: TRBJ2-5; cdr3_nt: TGCGCCAGCAGCTGGACAGGGCCGGAGACCCAGTACTTC; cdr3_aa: CASSWTGPETQYF
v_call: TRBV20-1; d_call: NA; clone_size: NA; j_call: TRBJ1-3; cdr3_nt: TGCAGTGCTAGAATCCAAGGAAACACCATATATTTT; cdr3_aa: CSARIQGNTIYF
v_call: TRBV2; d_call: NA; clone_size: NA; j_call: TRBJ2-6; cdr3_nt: TGTGCCAGCAGTGAAGCTCGGGATGGGGCCAACGTCCTGACTTTC; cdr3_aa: CASSEARDGANVLTF
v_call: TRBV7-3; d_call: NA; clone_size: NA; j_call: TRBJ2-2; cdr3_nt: TGTGCCAGCAGCACGGGGACCGGGGAGCTGTTTTTT; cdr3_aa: CASSTGTGELFF
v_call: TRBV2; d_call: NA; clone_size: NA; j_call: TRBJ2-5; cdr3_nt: TGTGCCAGCACCTCAGGGGTTCAAGAGACCCAGTACTTC; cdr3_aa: CASTSGVQETQYF
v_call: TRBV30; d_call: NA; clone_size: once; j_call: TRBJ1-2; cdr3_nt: TGTGCCTGGAGTGGGGACACCGAAAACTATGGCTACACCTTC; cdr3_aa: CAWSGDTENYGYTF
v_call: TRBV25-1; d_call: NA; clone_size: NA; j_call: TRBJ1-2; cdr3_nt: TGTGCCAGCAGTGAACGAGCCCCACCCGGAGGCTACACCTTC; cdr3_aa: CASSERAPPGGYTF
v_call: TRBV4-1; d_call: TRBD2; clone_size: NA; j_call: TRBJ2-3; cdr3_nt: TGCGCCAGCAGCCAAGATCTGCTAGCGGGCATTACGCAGTATTTT; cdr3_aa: CASSQDLLAGITQYF
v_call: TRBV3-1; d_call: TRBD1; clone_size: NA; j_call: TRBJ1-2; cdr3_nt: TGTGCCAGCAGCCAAGGAGGGGGCACAGGAGGCTACACCTTC; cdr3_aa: CASSQGGGTGGYTF
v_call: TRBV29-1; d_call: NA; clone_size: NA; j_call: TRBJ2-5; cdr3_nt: TGCAGCGTTGGGAAGGGATTAGAGACCCAGTACTTC; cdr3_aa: CSVGKGLETQYF
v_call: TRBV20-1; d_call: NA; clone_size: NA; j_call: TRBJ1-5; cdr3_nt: TGCAGTGCGCGTACGGGACTTAACAATCAGCCCCAGCATTTT; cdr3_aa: CSARTGLNNQPQHF